This T cell receptor (beta chain) originates from a study of CD8+CD57+ T cells in acquired aplastic anemia. Study information: Sorted CD4+ and CD8+ cells gave a mean 3.2 ug DNA, range about 0.17 to 27.4 ug. Roughly 10.8 million reads were obtained on average for healthy donor CD4+ cells. Regarding the study as a whole: The study found no significant CD8+ Simpson's diversity difference between patients and controls.

Genomic DNA, the template, was used for profiling of the TCR beta VDJ and CDR3. Each CDR3 protein is one row after TCRdb ran MiXCR on the reads. The sample records 400,000 to 450,000 distinct CDR3 sequences, roughly 64% being singletons. CDR3 length equals 12 residues. Trimming left V 7 bases short and J 4 bases short, with 13 bases between. Germline V gene sequence: CDR1 DFQATT, CDR2 SNEGSKA (reference sequence). Concerning this clonotype itself: The antigen is not known.

The genes are TRBV20-1 and TRBJ1-2, with a weak D call TRBD1 (6 bases). The source of this sequence is a human donor in good health, serving as a control. Sequencing input: sorted CD4+, CD8+, or CD8+CD57+ T cells (not recorded which) from PBMCs. The CDR3 DNA sequence: TGCAGTGACAGTCGGGGGCCCTATGGCTACACCTTC. It is translated as CSDSRGPYGYTF.